A single T cell receptor beta chain is shown here with its context. This record belongs to a study of blood T cell repertoires in COVID-19. Germline V gives CDR1 MNHEY, CDR2 SVGAGI. Trimming removed 6 bases from V and 6 bases from J; junction bases left unmatched: 6. The CDR3 is 15 residues long. The data were produced by immunoSEQ multiplex PCR, yet TCRdb's version contains in-frame clones alone and is incomplete. The profile shows 85,000 to 120,000 clones, approximately 84% of them singletons. This receptor was identified in a man between 40 and 49 years old with active or convalescent COVID-19. The specimen sequenced was peripheral blood. The chain joins TRBV6-5 to TRBJ2-1; 12 positions match TRBD2. The CDR3 nucleotides are TGTGCCAGCAGGGCTAGCGGGGGGGCCCCCAATGAGCAGTTCTTC. Its translation: CASRASGGAPNEQFF.